A selection of T cell receptor beta chains follows, all from one sample in a study of T cells expressing NK-cell markers. TCRdb derives one entry per CDR3 protein from the 5' RACE reads, leaving out DNA. This repertoire includes approximately 460,000 distinct CDR3 sequences. The sequenced sample was blood T cells: a sorted CD56 or NKG2C T cell subset, CD4+ or CD8+ T cells, or bulk PBMC T cells (not recorded which). The source of these receptors is a woman between 18 and 70 years old in good health. The CDR3 runs from the conserved cysteine through the conserved F or W.

J: TRBJ1-2
V: TRBV7-3
CDR3: CASRRKDRGIYGYTF

J: TRBJ2-7
V: TRBV20-1
CDR3: CSASSHKTTYEQYF

J: TRBJ2-3
V: TRBV20-1
CDR3: CSALYGGSTDTQYF

J: TRBJ1-1
V: TRBV12-3/TRBV12-4
CDR3: CASSTTARNTEAFF

J: TRBJ1-5
V: TRBV7-2
CDR3: CASSLDGPNQPQHF

J: TRBJ2-1
V: TRBV6-5
CDR3: CASSYSLGAAGYNEQFF

J: TRBJ1-2
V: TRBV12-3/TRBV12-4
CDR3: CASSSRSLTRNGYTF

J: TRBJ1-2
V: TRBV9
CDR3: CASSGHLGYTF

J: TRBJ1-4
V: TRBV4-1
CDR3: CASSFDLVELFF

J: TRBJ2-1
V: TRBV20-1
CDR3: CSASPIAGGTYNEQFF

J: TRBJ2-5
V: TRBV12-3/TRBV12-4
CDR3: CASSFLLETQYF

J: TRBJ2-1
V: TRBV5-4
CDR3: CASSLDGGLGEQFF

J: TRBJ1-5
V: TRBV12-3/TRBV12-4
CDR3: CASSPGQGGIQPQHF

J: TRBJ2-2
V: TRBV9
CDR3: CASKPTGGPGELFF

J: TRBJ2-7
V: TRBV5-6
CDR3: CASNMGQTPYEQYF

J: TRBJ1-5
V: TRBV6-1
CDR3: CASSEDFTGPGYSNQPQHF

J: TRBJ2-7
V: TRBV28
CDR3: CASSFHLGQVSSYEQYF

J: TRBJ2-1
V: TRBV4-3
CDR3: CASSPTTIARTGVDNEQFF

J: TRBJ2-7
V: TRBV6-2/TRBV6-3
CDR3: CASSRGTELSSEQYF

J: TRBJ2-3
V: TRBV5-4
CDR3: CASSFKGGLAGALDTQYF

J: TRBJ2-5
V: TRBV29-1
CDR3: CSVTSVLRGQETQYF

J: TRBJ2-3
V: TRBV29-1
CDR3: CSVEVPISDPDTQYF

J: TRBJ2-1
V: TRBV27
CDR3: CASSTGTGPYNEQFF

J: TRBJ2-7
V: TRBV6-6
CDR3: CAGRLAGSYEQYF

J: TRBJ2-5
V: TRBV7-8
CDR3: CASSMITSGGAETQYF

J: TRBJ2-3
V: TRBV20-1
CDR3: CSAVVLRQSSTDTQYF

J: TRBJ1-1
V: TRBV6-1
CDR3: CASSPGGLGTEAFF

J: TRBJ2-7
V: TRBV5-4
CDR3: CASSLGQGVLNEQYF

J: TRBJ1-1
V: TRBV7-3
CDR3: CASSLRSGSTEAFF

J: TRBJ2-5
V: TRBV5-1
CDR3: CASSFWGLLEGETQYF

J: TRBJ1-2
V: TRBV29-1
CDR3: CSVEGQGNYGYTF

J: TRBJ2-3
V: TRBV5-6
CDR3: CASSAPSWNDPSTDTQYF

J: TRBJ1-3
V: TRBV15
CDR3: CATSSRGGDDGNTIYF

J: TRBJ1-2
V: TRBV12-3/TRBV12-4
CDR3: CASSYFVRRNGYTF

J: TRBJ1-1
V: TRBV27
CDR3: CASTRGQVMNTEAFF

J: TRBJ1-1
V: TRBV20-1
CDR3: CSARTTGQGNTEAFF

J: TRBJ2-7
V: TRBV7-6
CDR3: CASSFTSGNYEQYF

J: TRBJ2-1
V: TRBV10-3
CDR3: CAITRDSSSYNEQFF

J: TRBJ1-2
V: TRBV9
CDR3: CASSSDPTGIYGYTF

J: TRBJ2-5
V: TRBV20-1
CDR3: CSARGTGQETQYF

J: TRBJ1-1
V: TRBV27
CDR3: CASSDHDSVGTEAFF

J: TRBJ2-1
V: TRBV6-1
CDR3: CASTRTSGLNEQFF

J: TRBJ1-1
V: TRBV7-6
CDR3: CASSPDRGRWNTEAFF

J: TRBJ2-7
V: TRBV9
CDR3: CASSAGGFEQYF

J: TRBJ2-1
V: TRBV7-9
CDR3: CASSLVPSYNEQFF

J: TRBJ2-5
V: TRBV12-5
CDR3: CASGPGQSFQETQYF

J: TRBJ2-1
V: TRBV27
CDR3: CASSRHPLGDEQFF

J: TRBJ2-3
V: TRBV24-1
CDR3: CATSDSEGFRGTDTQYF

J: TRBJ2-5
V: TRBV5-1
CDR3: CASSNSIGQDQETQYF

J: TRBJ2-5
V: TRBV12-3/TRBV12-4
CDR3: CASSPGVGGGRLYQETQYF

J: TRBJ2-2
V: TRBV20-1
CDR3: CSARGTGSLGELFF

J: TRBJ2-7
V: TRBV7-9
CDR3: CASSPSRDRASYEQYF

J: TRBJ1-1
V: TRBV12-3/TRBV12-4
CDR3: CASRMGGVNTEAFF

J: TRBJ1-6
V: TRBV7-3
CDR3: CASSRGFDNSPLHF

J: TRBJ2-2
V: TRBV6-1
CDR3: CASELGPFNTGELFF

J: TRBJ2-3
V: TRBV5-1
CDR3: CASHSTDTQYF

J: TRBJ1-5
V: TRBV29-1
CDR3: CSVGEGLRHQPQHF

J: TRBJ1-2
V: TRBV25-1
CDR3: CASSSTGNYGYTF